This T cell receptor (beta chain) was sequenced for a study of blood T cell repertoires in COVID-19 (dated by TCRdb to the early 2020s). Turning to the overall study: Samples from collaborators originated in the United States, Italy and Spain and spanned both the acute and convalescent phases of COVID-19. Samples came from the ongoing ImmuneRACE study (first 160 participants) plus 1,254 subjects from 6 global collaborators. The material from the prospective study consisted of cDNA or gDNA derived from T cells, B-cell-depleted T cells, or PBMCs. Nearly every sample came with metadata listing a de-identified subject ID, COVID-19 status, age in years and sex. Subjects who had been exposed to COVID-19, were actively infected with it, or had recovered from it provided the deeply sampled blood TCRbeta repertoires that made up the dataset. Where available, HLA class I and class II types were taken from metadata supplied by the sample provider and were not determined by assay-based typing. The repertoires were made available in a free public database intended to serve as a resource for research on the immune response to SARS-CoV-2. Results and caveats for the whole study, not just this receptor: Clinical and demographic metadata were provided uncurated, with the amount varying by source and participant.

TCRbeta CDR3 regions were amplified from genomic DNA by means of the immunoSEQ Assay, a bias-controlled multiplex PCR. From the authors' description of their analysis: The number of nucleated cells in each sample was estimated by amplification of reference gene primers within the assay. To quantify the absolute abundance of each unique TCRbeta CDR3 rearrangement, sequence reads were collapsed and filtered. Productive Simpson clonality was computed per sample as the square root of Simpson's diversity index over productive rearrangements. The source is immuneACCESS, and TCRdb retained only in-frame sequences with V and J called. Part of the clones is not carried over; for the studies checked, unresolved V genes explain less than half of this, and the remainder is unexplained. The D gene and trimming were derived from the DNA, and the V and J assignments and clone size from that table. The sample table lists fewer than 140,000 clones, around 80% of them with a count of one. 6% to 6.5% of the sample rests with the top ten.

One collaborating source in Seattle enrolled patients while the patients were actively infected and followed the patients over time throughout the course of disease. Whole blood was collected in K2EDTA tubes by collaborating institutions according to the institutions' own protocols. For TCRbeta analysis, collaborator samples were shipped as frozen whole blood, as isolated PBMCs, or as DNA extracted from either sample type. Remarks on this clone: The antigen it binds to is not known. Per-base qualities were not stored, and no clone one base away is much larger.

CDR3 length: 15 amino acids, cysteine to phenylalanine. This entry keeps only the CDR3 DNA: 45 bases, framed from base 1. Trimming takes 5 bases off V and 4 bases off J; junction bases not matched to a gene: 2. For CDR1 and CDR2, the germline V gene lists SGHNT and YENEEA. The chain links TRBV11-3 with TRBJ2-1, with TRBD2 matching 13 junction bases. This TCR came from a man older than 75 with COVID-19, enrolled during active disease. Material: peripheral blood. CDR3 loop: CASSRLAGGYNEQFF. The bases are TGTGCCAGCAGCCGACTAGCGGGAGGTTACAATGAGCAGTTCTTC.